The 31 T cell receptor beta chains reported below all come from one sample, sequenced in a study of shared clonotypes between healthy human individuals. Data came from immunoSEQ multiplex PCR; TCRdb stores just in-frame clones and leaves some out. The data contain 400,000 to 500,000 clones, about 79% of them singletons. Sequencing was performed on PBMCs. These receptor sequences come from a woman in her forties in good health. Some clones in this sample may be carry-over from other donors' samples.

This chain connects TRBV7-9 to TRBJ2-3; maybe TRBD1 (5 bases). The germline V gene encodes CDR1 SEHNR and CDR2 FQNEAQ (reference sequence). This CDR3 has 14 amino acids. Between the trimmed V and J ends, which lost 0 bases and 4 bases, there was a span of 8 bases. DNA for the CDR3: TGTGCCAGCAGCTTAGCGCAGGGTCCAGATACGCAGTATTTT. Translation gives CASSLAQGPDTQYF.

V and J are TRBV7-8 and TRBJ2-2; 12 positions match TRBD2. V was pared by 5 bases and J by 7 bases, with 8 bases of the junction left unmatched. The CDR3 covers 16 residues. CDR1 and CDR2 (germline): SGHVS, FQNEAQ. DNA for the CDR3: TGTGCCAGCAGCCATCTAGCGGGAGGGGTTTACGGGGAGCTGTTTTTT. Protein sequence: CASSHLAGGVYGELFF.

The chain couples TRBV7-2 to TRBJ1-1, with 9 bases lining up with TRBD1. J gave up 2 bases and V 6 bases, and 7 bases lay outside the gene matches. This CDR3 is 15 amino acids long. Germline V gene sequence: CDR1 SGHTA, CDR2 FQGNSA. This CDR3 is CASRIRQGGNTEAFF. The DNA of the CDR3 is TGTGCCAGCAGGATCAGACAGGGGGGAAACACTGAAGCTTTCTTT. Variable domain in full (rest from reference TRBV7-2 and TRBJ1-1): GAGVSQSPSNKVTEKGKDVELRCDPISGHTALYWYRQSLGQGLEFLIYFQGNSAPDKSGLPSDRFSAERTGGSVSTLTIQRTQQEDSAVYLCASRIRQGGNTEAFFGQGTRLTVV.

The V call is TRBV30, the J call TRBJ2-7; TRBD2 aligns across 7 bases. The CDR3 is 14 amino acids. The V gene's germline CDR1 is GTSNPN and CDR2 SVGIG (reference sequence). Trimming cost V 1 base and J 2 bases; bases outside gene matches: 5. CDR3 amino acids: CAWSGMGGPYEQYF. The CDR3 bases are TGTGCCTGGAGTGGGATGGGAGGGCCCTACGAGCAGTACTTC.

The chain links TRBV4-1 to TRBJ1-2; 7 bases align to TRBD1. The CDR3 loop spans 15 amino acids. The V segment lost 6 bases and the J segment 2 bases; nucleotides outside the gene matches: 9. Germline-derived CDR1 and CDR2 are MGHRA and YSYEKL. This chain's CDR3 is CASSQTGTSNYGYTF. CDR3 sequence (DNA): TGCGCCAGCAGTCAGACAGGGACGAGCAACTATGGCTACACCTTC.

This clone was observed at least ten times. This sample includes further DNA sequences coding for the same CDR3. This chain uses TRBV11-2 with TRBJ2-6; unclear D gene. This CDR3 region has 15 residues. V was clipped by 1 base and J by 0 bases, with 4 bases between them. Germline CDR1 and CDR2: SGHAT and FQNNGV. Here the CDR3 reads CASSLAYSGANVLTF. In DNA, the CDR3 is TGTGCCAGCAGCTTAGCTTACTCTGGGGCCAACGTCCTGACTTTC.

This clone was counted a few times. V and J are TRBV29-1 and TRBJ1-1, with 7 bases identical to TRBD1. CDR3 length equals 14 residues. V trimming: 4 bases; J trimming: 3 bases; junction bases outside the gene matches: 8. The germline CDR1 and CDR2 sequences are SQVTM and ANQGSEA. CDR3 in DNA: TGCAGCGTTGGCCCAGGGGGGCTGGACACTGAAGCTTTCTTT. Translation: CSVGPGGLDTEAFF.

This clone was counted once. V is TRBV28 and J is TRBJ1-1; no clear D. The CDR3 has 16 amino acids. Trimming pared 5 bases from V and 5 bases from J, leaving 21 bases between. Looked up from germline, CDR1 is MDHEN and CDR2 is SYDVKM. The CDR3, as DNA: TGTGCCAGCAGTCCACCGGTTCGGGCATCCAGGACTGAAGCTTTCTTT. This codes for CASSPPVRASRTEAFF.

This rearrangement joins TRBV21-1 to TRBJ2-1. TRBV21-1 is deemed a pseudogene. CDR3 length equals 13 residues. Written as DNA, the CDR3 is TGTGCCACTTACCGCCCAGTGGGGGGACACCGCGTCTTC. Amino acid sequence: CATYRPVGGHRVF.

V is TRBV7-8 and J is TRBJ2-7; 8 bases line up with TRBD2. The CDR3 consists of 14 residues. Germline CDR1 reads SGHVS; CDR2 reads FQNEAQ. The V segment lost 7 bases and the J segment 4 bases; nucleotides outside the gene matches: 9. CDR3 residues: CASMGTSVWYEQYF. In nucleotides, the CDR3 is TGTGCCAGCATGGGGACTAGTGTTTGGTACGAGCAGTACTTC.

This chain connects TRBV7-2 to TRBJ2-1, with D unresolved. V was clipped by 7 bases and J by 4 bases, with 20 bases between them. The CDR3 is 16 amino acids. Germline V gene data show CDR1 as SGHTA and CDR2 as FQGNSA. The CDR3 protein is CASNLLFLPTYNEQFF. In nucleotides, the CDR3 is TGTGCCAGCAACTTGCTGTTCCTACCTACTTACAATGAGCAGTTCTTC. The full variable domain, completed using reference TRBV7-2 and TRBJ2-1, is GAGVSQSPSNKVTEKGKDVELRCDPISGHTALYWYRQSLGQGLEFLIYFQGNSAPDKSGLPSDRFSAERTGGSVSTLTIQRTQQEDSAVYLCASNLLFLPTYNEQFFGPGTRLTVL.

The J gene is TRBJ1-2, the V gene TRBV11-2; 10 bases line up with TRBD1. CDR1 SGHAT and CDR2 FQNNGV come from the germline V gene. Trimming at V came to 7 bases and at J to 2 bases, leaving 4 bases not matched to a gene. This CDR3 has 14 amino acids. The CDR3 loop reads CASTPTGGNYGYTF. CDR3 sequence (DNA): TGTGCCAGCACCCCGACAGGGGGCAACTATGGCTACACCTTC.

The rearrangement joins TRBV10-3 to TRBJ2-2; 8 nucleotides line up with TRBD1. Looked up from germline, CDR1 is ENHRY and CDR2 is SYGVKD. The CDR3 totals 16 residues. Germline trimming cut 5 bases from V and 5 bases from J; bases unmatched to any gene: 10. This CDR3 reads CAISRGTGPGTGELFF. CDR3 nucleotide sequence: TGTGCCATCAGTAGGGGGACAGGCCCGGGTACCGGGGAGCTGTTTTTT.

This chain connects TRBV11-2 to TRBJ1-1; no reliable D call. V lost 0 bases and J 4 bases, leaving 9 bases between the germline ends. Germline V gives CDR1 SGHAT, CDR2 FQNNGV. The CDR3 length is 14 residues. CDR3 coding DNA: TGTGCCAGCAGCTTAGACCCCTCGGGCACTGAAGCTTTCTTT. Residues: CASSLDPSGTEAFF.

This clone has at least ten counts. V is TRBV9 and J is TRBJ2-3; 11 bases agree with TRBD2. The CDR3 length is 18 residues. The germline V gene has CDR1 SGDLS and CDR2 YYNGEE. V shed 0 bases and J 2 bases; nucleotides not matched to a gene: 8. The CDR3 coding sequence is TGTGCCAGCAGCGTAGCTGGTGGGACTAGCGGACTCACAGATACGCAGTATTTT. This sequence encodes CASSVAGGTSGLTDTQYF.

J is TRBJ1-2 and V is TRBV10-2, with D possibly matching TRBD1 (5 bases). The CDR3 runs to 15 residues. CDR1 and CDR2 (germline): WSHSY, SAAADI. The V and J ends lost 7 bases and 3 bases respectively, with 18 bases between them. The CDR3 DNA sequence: TGCGCCAGCAAGGACGCCGGTGGGGGGTACTATGGCTACACCTTC. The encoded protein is CASKDAGGGYYGYTF.

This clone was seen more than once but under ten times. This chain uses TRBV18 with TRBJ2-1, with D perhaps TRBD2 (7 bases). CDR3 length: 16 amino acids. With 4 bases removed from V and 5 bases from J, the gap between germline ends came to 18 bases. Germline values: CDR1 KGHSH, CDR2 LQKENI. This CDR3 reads CASSRARGGGHNEQFF. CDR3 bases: TGTGCCAGCTCACGGGCCCGCGGGGGCGGCCACAATGAGCAGTTCTTC.

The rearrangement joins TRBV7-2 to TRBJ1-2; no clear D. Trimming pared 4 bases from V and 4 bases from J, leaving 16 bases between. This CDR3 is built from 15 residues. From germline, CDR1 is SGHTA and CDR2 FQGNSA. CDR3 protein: CASSSAMSLLYGYTF. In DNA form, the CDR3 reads TGTGCCAGCAGCTCGGCGATGTCACTCCTCTATGGCTACACCTTC. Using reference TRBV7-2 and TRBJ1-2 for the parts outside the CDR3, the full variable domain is GAGVSQSPSNKVTEKGKDVELRCDPISGHTALYWYRQSLGQGLEFLIYFQGNSAPDKSGLPSDRFSAERTGGSVSTLTIQRTQQEDSAVYLCASSSAMSLLYGYTFGSGTRLTVV.

The CDR3 reads CASSLQPGSSEQYF. Written as DNA, the CDR3 is TGTGCCAGCAGCTTACAACCGGGGTCGAGCGAGCAGTACTTC. This chain uses TRBV7-6 with TRBJ2-7, with D possibly matching TRBD2 (5 bases). V was pared by 2 bases and J by 6 bases, with 14 bases between. The germline V gene has CDR1 SGHVS and CDR2 FNYEAQ. This CDR3 has 14 residues.

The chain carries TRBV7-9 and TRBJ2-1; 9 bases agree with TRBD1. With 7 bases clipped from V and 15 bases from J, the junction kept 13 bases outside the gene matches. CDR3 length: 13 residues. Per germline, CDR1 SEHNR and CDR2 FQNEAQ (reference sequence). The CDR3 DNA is TGTGCCAGCAACCTCGGACAGGGGCTCTTGACGTTCTTC. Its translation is CASNLGQGLLTFF. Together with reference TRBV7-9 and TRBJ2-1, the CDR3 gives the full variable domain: DTGVSQNPRHKITKRGQNVTFRCDPISEHNRLYWYRQTLGQGPEFLTYFQNEAQLEKSRLLSDRFSAERPKGSFSTLEIQRTEQGDSAMYLCASNLGQGLLTFFGPGTRLTVL.

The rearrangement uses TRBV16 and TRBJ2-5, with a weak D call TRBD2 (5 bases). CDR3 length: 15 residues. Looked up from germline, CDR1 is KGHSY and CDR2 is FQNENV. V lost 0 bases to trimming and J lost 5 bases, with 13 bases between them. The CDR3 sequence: CASSQSQRPGETQYF. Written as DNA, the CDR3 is TGTGCCAGCAGCCAATCTCAGCGACCGGGGGAGACCCAGTACTTC.

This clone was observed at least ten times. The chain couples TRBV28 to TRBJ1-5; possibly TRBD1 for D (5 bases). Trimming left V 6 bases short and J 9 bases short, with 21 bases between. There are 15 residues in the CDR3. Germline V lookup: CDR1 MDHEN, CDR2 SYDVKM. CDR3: CASRQDTELLGPQHF. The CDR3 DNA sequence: TGTGCCAGCAGACAGGACACGGAACTCCTAGGGCCCCAGCATTTT.

The CDR3 sequence: CASSEVTEQYF. The CDR3 bases are TGTGCCAGCAGTGAAGTGACCGAGCAGTACTTC. The V call is TRBV14, the J call TRBJ2-7, with D uncertain. This CDR3 region has 11 residues. Germline V lookup: CDR1 SGHDN, CDR2 FVKESK. Trimming cost V 6 bases and J 6 bases, with 9 bases left between them.

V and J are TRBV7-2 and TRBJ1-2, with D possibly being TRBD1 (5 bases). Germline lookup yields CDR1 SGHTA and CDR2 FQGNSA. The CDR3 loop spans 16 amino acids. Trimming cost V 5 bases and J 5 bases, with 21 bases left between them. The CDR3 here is CASSPGPVRDLYGYTF. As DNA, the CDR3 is TGTGCCAGCAGCCCGGGCCCCGTAAGGGACCTTTATGGCTACACCTTC.

For the CDR3, the DNA is TGTGCCACCGGTTTGGGCTATGAGCAGTTCTTC. It is translated as CATGLGYEQFF. The gene calls are TRBV15 and TRBJ2-1; D gene unclear. V was clipped by 8 bases and J by 8 bases, with 10 bases between them. The CDR3 is 11 amino acids. CDR1 is LNHNV and CDR2 is YYDKDF in the germline V gene (reference sequence).

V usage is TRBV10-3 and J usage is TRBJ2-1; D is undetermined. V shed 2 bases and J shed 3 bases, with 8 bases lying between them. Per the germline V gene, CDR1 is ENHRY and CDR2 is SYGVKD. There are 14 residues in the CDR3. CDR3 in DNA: TGTGCCATCAGTGAGGTCGGTAGCTACAATGAGCAGTTCTTC. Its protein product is CAISEVGSYNEQFF.

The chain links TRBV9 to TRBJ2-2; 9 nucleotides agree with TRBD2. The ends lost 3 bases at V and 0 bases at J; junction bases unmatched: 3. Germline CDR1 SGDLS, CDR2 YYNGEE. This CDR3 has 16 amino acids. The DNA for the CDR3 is TGTGCCAGCAGCGGTAGCGGGAGTGCGAACACCGGGGAGCTGTTTTTT. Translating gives CASSGSGSANTGELFF.

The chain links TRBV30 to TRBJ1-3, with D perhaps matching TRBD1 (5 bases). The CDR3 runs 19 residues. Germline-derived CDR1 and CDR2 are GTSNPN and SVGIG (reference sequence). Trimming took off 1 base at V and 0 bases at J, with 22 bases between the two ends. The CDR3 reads CAWSGRALGGKSSGNTIYF. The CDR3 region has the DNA TGTGCCTGGAGTGGAAGGGCCCTCGGGGGGAAAAGCTCTGGAAACACCATATATTTT.

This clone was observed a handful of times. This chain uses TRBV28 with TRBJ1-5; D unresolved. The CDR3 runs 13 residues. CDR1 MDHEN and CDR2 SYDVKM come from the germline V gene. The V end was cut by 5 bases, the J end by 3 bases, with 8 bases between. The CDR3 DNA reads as TGTGCCAGCAGTCTTCAAGACAATCAGCCCCAGCATTTT. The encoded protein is CASSLQDNQPQHF.

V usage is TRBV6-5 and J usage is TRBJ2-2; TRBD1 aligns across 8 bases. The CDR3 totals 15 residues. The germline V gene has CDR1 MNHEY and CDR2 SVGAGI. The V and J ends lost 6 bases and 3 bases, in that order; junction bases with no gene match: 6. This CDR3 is CASSPGQGDTGELFF. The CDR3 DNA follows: TGTGCCAGCAGCCCCGGACAGGGCGACACCGGGGAGCTGTTTTTT.

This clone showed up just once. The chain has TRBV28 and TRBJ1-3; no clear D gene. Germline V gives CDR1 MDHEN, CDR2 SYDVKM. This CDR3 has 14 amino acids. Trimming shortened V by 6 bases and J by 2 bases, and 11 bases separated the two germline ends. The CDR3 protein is CASSRGGTGNTIYF. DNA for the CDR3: TGTGCCAGCAGCCGCGGTGGGACTGGAAACACCATATATTTT.